This T cell receptor beta chain was sequenced for a study of regulatory T cells in long-lasting Graves disease. The study's findings and limits: A greater number of public clonotypes (under 3,000) was shared by persistent patients than by new patients (roughly 930).

Stated time point: newly diagnosed GD, antithyroid drugs for less than 3 months. TCR sequences were obtained from RNA taken from PBMCs. V lost 1 base and J 7 bases, leaving 10 bases between the germline ends. Germline CDR1 SGHDN, CDR2 FVKESK. The CDR3 runs 13 residues. Libraries of TCR beta came from iRepertoire HTBI primers plus Arm-PCR of CDR3 regions. TCRdb re-analysed the multiplex PCR reads in MiXCR, keeping a single row per CDR3 protein. The repertoire holds around 250,000 distinct CDR3 sequences, with roughly 18% as singletons. This clonotype was counted ten times or more. No antigen is known for it. This sample also appeared in a second study, on T cells in Graves' hyperthyroidism and ophthalmopathy.

The chain employs TRBV14 and TRBJ1-1; TRBD1 is a possible D gene (5 bases). This sample comprised peripheral blood mononuclear cells (PBMCs), obtained at new diagnosis, from a patient treated with antithyroid drugs. This sequence originates from a woman younger than 45 with Graves disease. Written as DNA, the CDR3 is TGTGCCAGCAGCCAAGTCTCAGGGAGTGAAGCTTTCTTT. Translated, it gives CASSQVSGSEAFF. Variable domain in full (rest from reference TRBV14 and TRBJ1-1): EAGVTQFPSHSVIEKGQTVTLRCDPISGHDNLYWYRRVMGKEIKFLLHFVKESKQDESGMPNNRFLAERTGGTYSTLKVQPAELEDSGVYFCASSQVSGSEAFFGQGTRLTVV.